This TCR beta chain appears in the sequencing data of a study of blood T cells in healthy people across ages. Combining a sample-barcoded 5' primer with a J-beta primer mix, a second PCR ran for 7 to 11 cycles. TCRdb itself ran the 5' RACE reads through MiXCR, one entry per CDR3 protein. In the table there are 1.5 million or so distinct CDR3 sequences, roughly 43% of which are singletons. Each donor was a healthy Caucasian individual from Russia, aged about 6 to 100. The receptor comes from a woman aged 18-29 years in good health. The material sequenced was blood.

This chain's CDR3 is CASRETVGAWANVLTF. The CDR3 nucleotides read TGTGCCAGCAGGGAGACAGTGGGCGCCTGGGCCAACGTCCTGACTTTC. The V and J genes are TRBV27 and TRBJ2-6; weak D call: TRBD1 (5 bases). This CDR3 is built from 16 residues. Germline V gene sequence: CDR1 MNHEY, CDR2 SMNVEV (reference sequence). With 6 bases removed from V and 5 bases from J, the gap between germline ends came to 17 bases.